This T cell receptor (beta chain) was observed in a study of T cell clonality in common variable immunodeficiency. Study results and limitations: In common variable immunodeficiency, TCR beta chains reportedly carried fewer deletions and N-nucleotide insertions.

This clone is termed medium-sized. Its antigen is not known. The CDR3 end lies 3 residues beyond the end of the read and is filled in from the germline J gene. Using immunoSEQ multiplex PCR, the repertoire was profiled, and TCRdb retains in-frame clones only, with some absent. This repertoire holds about 9,200 clones, and none appear only once. Reduced serum IgG, IgA and/or IgM plus specific antibody deficiency defined CVID. CVID subjects had received replacement immunoglobulin for at least one year. No CVID subject was ill or on immunomodulatory drugs when sampled. The CDR3 is made up of 17 amino acids. V was pared by 0 bases and J by 1 base, with 17 bases between. Germline CDR1 and CDR2: GTSNPN and SVGIG (reference sequence).

The gene calls are TRBV30 and TRBJ2-3, with D perhaps matching TRBD2 (6 bases). The sequence derives from a human donor with common variable immunodeficiency. Sequencing input: peripheral blood mononuclear cells. The CDR3 loop reads CAWSVGSAGTGTDTQYF. The DNA read from the CDR3 is TGTGCCTGGAGTGTAGGATCGGCGGGGACGGGCACAGATACG. Full variable domain (remainder filled in from reference TRBV30 and TRBJ2-3): SQTIHQWPATLVQPVGSPLSLECTVEGTSNPNLYWYRQAAGRGLQLLFYSVGIGQISSEVPQNLSASRPQDRQFILSSKKLLLSDSGFYLCAWSVGSAGTGTDTQYFGPGTRLTVL.